The 27 T cell receptor beta chains below all came from one sample that was sequenced in a study of blood T cell repertoires in COVID-19. This table comes from immunoSEQ multiplex PCR, and its TCRdb copy is limited to in-frame clones, with some not included. The table has a few hundred thousand clones, around nine tenths seen once. The specimen was peripheral blood. All receptors derive from a man aged 55 to 70 with acute or convalescent COVID-19.

The gene calls are TRBV19 and TRBJ1-5; 7 bases line up with TRBD1. CDR1 and CDR2 from the germline V gene are LNHDA and SQIVND (reference sequence). J lost 2 bases, V lost 4 bases, and 8 bases had no gene match. CDR3 size: 16 residues. The CDR3 region is CASSTQSGTGNQPQHF. In nucleotides, the CDR3 is TGTGCCAGTAGTACACAATCCGGGACAGGCAATCAGCCCCAGCATTTT.

The chain joins TRBV19 to TRBJ2-2, with D unresolved. Germline CDR1 reads LNHDA; CDR2 reads SQIVND (reference sequence). With 5 bases removed from V and 2 bases from J, the gap between germline ends came to 12 bases. The CDR3 has 15 residues. The CDR3 region is CASSRSAINTGELFF. CDR3 nucleotides: TGTGCCAGTAGTCGGAGTGCTATTAACACCGGGGAGCTGTTTTTT.

The chain has TRBV28 and TRBJ1-5, with D perhaps matching TRBD1 (6 bases). Germline CDR1 is MDHEN and CDR2 is SYDVKM. The CDR3 contains 16 residues. The V and J ends lost 10 bases and 7 bases respectively, with 26 bases between them. The CDR3 DNA reads as TGTGCCACCATCGACCAAGGGGGAGGGGCGAGGCAGCCCCAGCATTTT. Its protein product is CATIDQGGGARQPQHF.

The chain joins TRBV7-9 to TRBJ2-5; 11 bases fit TRBD2. Germline trimming cut 5 bases from V and 2 bases from J; bases unmatched to any gene: 10. The length of the CDR3 is 17 residues. Germline V gives CDR1 SEHNR, CDR2 FQNEAQ (reference sequence). This CDR3 is CASSPGGSGGEQETQYF. In DNA form, the CDR3 reads TGTGCCAGCAGCCCTGGCGGTAGCGGGGGGGAACAAGAGACCCAGTACTTC.

This chain's CDR3 is CAWSCGTGCSNQPQHF. The CDR3, as DNA: TGTGCCTGGAGTTGCGGGACAGGGTGTAGCAATCAGCCCCAGCATTTT. This chain uses TRBV30 with TRBJ1-5; 9 bases are a match to TRBD1. The CDR3 contains 16 residues. Per the germline V gene, CDR1 is GTSNPN and CDR2 is SVGIG (reference sequence). V dropped 2 bases and J dropped 0; count of bases not matched to a gene: 5.

This chain joins TRBV3-1 (or the pseudogene TRBV3-2) and TRBJ2-3; 16 bases match TRBD2. The CDR3 extends over 17 amino acids. CDR1 is LGHDT and CDR2 is YNNKEL in the germline V gene (reference sequence). V gave up 4 bases and J gave up 5 bases; unmatched junction bases: 6. The CDR3 region is CASSPGTSGGGRDTQYF. Here the CDR3 DNA reads TGTGCCAGCAGCCCTGGGACTAGCGGGGGGGGCAGAGATACGCAGTATTTT.

The chain recombines TRBV5-1 with TRBJ2-5; possible D gene TRBD1, 6 bases. The V end was cut by 4 bases, the J end by 5 bases, with 18 bases between. There are 15 residues in the CDR3. From germline, CDR1 is SGHRS and CDR2 YFSETQ. CDR3 DNA: TGCGCCAGCAGCCGAAGACTTACAGGGATGGAGACCCAGTACTTC. The encoded protein is CASSRRLTGMETQYF.

The V and J genes are TRBV28 and TRBJ1-1; D might be TRBD1 (6 bases). The CDR3 sequence is 17 residues long. Between the trimmed V and J ends, which lost 5 bases and 0 bases, there was a span of 19 bases. The V gene's germline CDR1 is MDHEN and CDR2 SYDVKM. The CDR3 sequence: CASSPGSRGRMNTEAFF. CDR3 sequence (DNA): TGTGCCAGCAGTCCAGGGTCCAGGGGCCGAATGAACACTGAAGCTTTCTTT. The full variable domain, with the rest looked up from reference TRBV28 and TRBJ1-1, is DVKVTQSSRYLVKRTGEKVFLECVQDMDHENMFWYRQDPGLGLRLIYFSYDVKMKEKGDIPEGYSVSREKKERFSLILESASTNQTSMYLCASSPGSRGRMNTEAFFGQGTRLTVV.

J is TRBJ1-3 and V is TRBV9; D is perhaps TRBD1 (6 bases). The V gene lost 0 bases and the J gene lost 0 bases, with 7 bases spanning the gap. Germline loops: CDR1 SGDLS, CDR2 YYNGEE. The CDR3 totals 15 residues. CDR3 region: CASSVGGGSGNTIYF. The CDR3 region has the DNA TGTGCCAGCAGCGTAGGAGGGGGCTCTGGAAACACCATATATTTT.

The chain recombines TRBV18 with TRBJ1-2; D is unresolved. Germline assignment: CDR1 KGHSH and CDR2 LQKENI. V lost 2 bases to trimming and J lost 13 bases, with 17 bases between them. This CDR3 spans 13 amino acids. CDR3 bases: TGTGCCAGCTCACCAGTTAGGGATCAGGCGGGCACCTTC. It translates to CASSPVRDQAGTF.

The chain links TRBV18 to TRBJ2-5, with unresolved D. This CDR3 has 12 residues. CDR1 and CDR2 (germline): KGHSH, LQKENI. Deletions cut 6 bases from V and 0 bases from J, with 5 bases between. The CDR3 sequence is CASSPNQETQYF. The CDR3 DNA follows: TGTGCCAGCTCCCCCAACCAAGAGACCCAGTACTTC.

The rearrangement links TRBV28 to TRBJ1-5; the D is unclear. Germline V gives CDR1 MDHEN, CDR2 SYDVKM. The length of the CDR3 is 13 residues. V gave up 7 bases and J gave up 4 bases, with 11 bases separating them. DNA of the CDR3: TGTGCCAGCACCCCGGTGCCGAATCAGCCCCAGCATTTT. It encodes CASTPVPNQPQHF.

The gene calls are TRBV2 and TRBJ2-3; D may be TRBD1 (6 bases). CDR1 is SNHLY and CDR2 is FYNNEI in the germline V gene. The V end was cut by 7 bases, the J end by 2 bases, with 16 bases between. The CDR3 extends over 15 amino acids. DNA of the CDR3: TGTGCCAGCACCGAAGGTTGGGGGCCCACAGATACGCAGTATTTT. Residues: CASTEGWGPTDTQYF.

In nucleotides, the CDR3 is TGTGCCAGCAGTAGGGACTATACAACTAATGAAAAACTGTTTTTT. It specifies CASSRDYTTNEKLFF. The chain recombines TRBV2 with TRBJ1-4; D might be TRBD1 (5 bases). This CDR3 is built from 15 residues. V was trimmed by 5 bases and J by 0 bases, leaving 10 bases between them. CDR1 and CDR2 from the germline V gene are SNHLY and FYNNEI.

This chain joins TRBV7-6 and TRBJ2-7; TRBD2 agrees at 16 bases. Trimming at V came to 5 bases and at J to 2 bases, leaving 6 bases not matched to a gene. CDR1 and CDR2 (germline): SGHVS, FNYEAQ. The CDR3 loop spans 17 amino acids. CDR3 bases: TGTGCCAGCAGCCCCAAGGGACTAGCGGGGGGGACCTACGAGCAGTACTTC. Protein: CASSPKGLAGGTYEQYF.

The V gene is TRBV28, the J gene TRBJ2-3; 9 nucleotides match TRBD2. After removal of 8 bases from V and 1 base from J, the junction contained 13 bases not matched to a gene. Per germline, CDR1 MDHEN and CDR2 SYDVKM. This CDR3 region has 17 residues. The CDR3 is CASYRSGGPWGTDTQYF. In nucleotides, the CDR3 is TGTGCCAGCTATCGGAGCGGGGGGCCTTGGGGCACAGATACGCAGTATTTT.

The rearrangement links TRBV15 to TRBJ2-1, with D perhaps TRBD2 (6 bases). Germline V gene sequence: CDR1 LNHNV, CDR2 YYDKDF (reference sequence). This CDR3 contains 16 residues. Trimming pared 4 bases from V and 8 bases from J, leaving 21 bases between. The CDR3 nucleotides read TGTGCCACCAGCATCCCGGCGGGGCCCTCCACCGATGAGCAGTTCTTC. Its protein is CATSIPAGPSTDEQFF.

The chain links TRBV11-2 to TRBJ2-2, with 12 bases lining up with TRBD1. V dropped 5 bases and J dropped 7; count of bases not matched to a gene: 8. This CDR3 contains 16 residues. The germline V gene encodes CDR1 SGHAT and CDR2 FQNNGV. The chain's CDR3 is CASSLRGTGGGGELFF. CDR3 DNA sequence: TGTGCCAGCAGCCTTAGGGGGACAGGGGGCGGCGGGGAGCTGTTTTTT.

This sequence joins TRBV6-2 or TRBV6-3 and TRBJ2-2; a weak D match, TRBD2 (5 bases). In germline, CDR1 is MNHEY, CDR2 SVGEGT. This CDR3 is 19 amino acids long. Trimming stripped 6 bases from V and 2 bases from J, with 25 bases between. The CDR3: CASSWNGMVSRTNTGELFF. CDR3 nucleotide sequence: TGTGCCAGCAGCTGGAACGGAATGGTGTCCCGGACTAACACCGGGGAGCTGTTTTTT.

The rearrangement links TRBV5-1 to TRBJ2-7, with D possibly being TRBD2 (7 bases). The CDR3 is made up of 13 amino acids. Looked up from germline, CDR1 is SGHRS and CDR2 is YFSETQ. V gave up 4 bases and J gave up 7 bases, with 15 bases separating them. CDR3 protein: CASSPWEGGEQYF. The DNA of the CDR3 is TGCGCCAGCAGCCCCTGGGAGGGGGGAGAGCAGTACTTC.

The chain recombines TRBV7-8 with TRBJ1-1; no clear D. Germline assignment: CDR1 SGHVS and CDR2 FQNEAQ. Trimming left V 3 bases short and J 4 bases short, with 12 bases between. This CDR3 is built from 14 residues. DNA of the CDR3: TGTGCCAGCAGCTTGAGGGAGGGAATCACTGAAGCTTTCTTT. Translation gives CASSLREGITEAFF.

The chain couples TRBV7-3 to TRBJ1-2, with 7 bases that match TRBD1. V dropped 1 base and J dropped 4; count of bases not matched to a gene: 12. This CDR3 is 17 amino acids long. Germline values: CDR1 SGHTA, CDR2 FQGTGA. CDR3 in amino acids: CASSLRAPRGLSYGYTF. DNA for the CDR3: TGTGCCAGCAGCTTAAGGGCCCCAAGGGGGCTTAGCTATGGCTACACCTTC.

The CDR3 spells CASSQRGEGSPLHF. CDR3 nucleotide sequence: TGTGCCAGCAGCCAGCGGGGGGAGGGTTCACCCCTCCACTTT. The V and J genes are TRBV3-1 (or the pseudogene TRBV3-2) and TRBJ1-6, with D maybe TRBD1 (5 bases). V was shortened by 3 bases and J by 9 bases, with 12 bases between the two germline ends. There are 14 residues in the CDR3. Per the germline V gene, CDR1 is LGHDT and CDR2 is YNNKEL (reference sequence).

The chain employs TRBV7-9 and TRBJ1-1, with D perhaps matching TRBD1 (6 bases). CDR3 size: 13 residues. Germline-derived CDR1 and CDR2 are SEHNR and FQNEAQ (reference sequence). V shed 4 bases and J shed 8 bases, with 14 bases lying between them. CDR3 bases: TGTGCCAGCAGCTCCTTACAGGGTTGGGAAGCTTTCTTT. Protein: CASSSLQGWEAFF.

The V call is TRBV9, the J call TRBJ2-3; 9 nucleotides match TRBD2. Germline lookup yields CDR1 SGDLS and CDR2 YYNGEE. The CDR3 length is 17 residues. V lost 3 bases, J lost 0 bases, and 8 bases stayed unmatched. The CDR3 protein is CASSAHLAGSSTDTQYF. Here the CDR3 DNA reads TGTGCCAGCAGCGCCCATCTAGCGGGGTCTAGCACAGATACGCAGTATTTT.

V and J are TRBV29-1 and TRBJ1-1; 10 positions match TRBD1. V lost 4 bases, J lost 0 bases, and 5 bases stayed unmatched. This CDR3 is built from 15 residues. Germline V gives CDR1 SQVTM, CDR2 ANQGSEA. CDR3 bases: TGCAGCGTTGCGGGACAGGGGAAAGTGAACACTGAAGCTTTCTTT. This encodes CSVAGQGKVNTEAFF.

V usage is TRBV6-2 or TRBV6-3 and J usage is TRBJ1-2; 7 bases map to TRBD1. V was pared by 5 bases and J by 10 bases, with 7 bases of the junction left unmatched. In germline, CDR1 is MNHEY, CDR2 SVGEGT. There are 12 residues in the CDR3. CDR3 residues: CASSNYRGLYTF. CDR3 coding DNA: TGTGCCAGCAGTAATTACAGGGGTCTCTACACCTTC.